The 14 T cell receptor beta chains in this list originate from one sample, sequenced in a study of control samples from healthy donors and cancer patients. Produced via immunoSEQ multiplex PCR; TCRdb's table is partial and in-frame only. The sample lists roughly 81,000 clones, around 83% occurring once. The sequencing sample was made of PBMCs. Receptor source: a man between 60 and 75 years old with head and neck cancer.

Here the CDR3 reads CASSSRTYPLDGYTF. In DNA form, the CDR3 reads TGTGCCAGCAGTTCAAGGACATACCCCCTTGATGGCTACACCTTC. V and J are TRBV27 and TRBJ1-2; TRBD1 is a possible D gene (5 bases). With 4 bases removed from V and 6 bases from J, the gap between germline ends came to 18 bases. The germline V gene encodes CDR1 MNHEY and CDR2 SMNVEV (reference sequence). This CDR3 has 15 residues.

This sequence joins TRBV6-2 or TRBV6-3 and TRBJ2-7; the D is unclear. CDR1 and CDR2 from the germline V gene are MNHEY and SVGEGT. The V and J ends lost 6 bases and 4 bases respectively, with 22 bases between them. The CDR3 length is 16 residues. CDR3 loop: CASSPDRPSPPYEQYF. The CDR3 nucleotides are TGTGCCAGCAGCCCCGACCGACCGAGCCCTCCGTACGAGCAGTACTTC.

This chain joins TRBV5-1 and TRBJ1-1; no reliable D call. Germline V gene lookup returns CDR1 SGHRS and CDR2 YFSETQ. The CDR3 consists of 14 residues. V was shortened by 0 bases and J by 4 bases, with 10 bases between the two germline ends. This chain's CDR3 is CASSLVGEGTEAFF. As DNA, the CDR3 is TGCGCCAGCAGCTTGGTAGGAGAGGGCACTGAAGCTTTCTTT.

CDR3 DNA sequence: TGTGCCAGCAGTGGTACGAATCAGCCCCAGCATTTT. Protein: CASSGTNQPQHF. The chain joins TRBV27 to TRBJ1-5; the D is unclear. Trimming removed 5 bases at V and 4 bases at J, with 6 bases between. Germline CDR1 is MNHEY and CDR2 is SMNVEV (reference sequence). The CDR3 length is 12 residues.

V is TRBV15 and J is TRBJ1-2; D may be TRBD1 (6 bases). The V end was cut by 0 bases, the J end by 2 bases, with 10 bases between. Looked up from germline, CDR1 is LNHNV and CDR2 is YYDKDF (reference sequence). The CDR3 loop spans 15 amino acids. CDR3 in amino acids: CATSRDPGANYGYTF. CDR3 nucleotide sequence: TGTGCCACCAGCAGAGACCCAGGGGCGAACTATGGCTACACCTTC.

As DNA, the CDR3 is TGTGCCAGCAGCCTCCATCAGGGGAACTATGGCTACACCTTC. Translated, it gives CASSLHQGNYGYTF. This chain connects TRBV11-2 to TRBJ1-2, with TRBD1 as a possible D gene (6 bases). Germline V gene data show CDR1 as SGHAT and CDR2 as FQNNGV. The CDR3 runs 14 residues. V lost 5 bases and J 2 bases, leaving 12 bases between the germline ends.

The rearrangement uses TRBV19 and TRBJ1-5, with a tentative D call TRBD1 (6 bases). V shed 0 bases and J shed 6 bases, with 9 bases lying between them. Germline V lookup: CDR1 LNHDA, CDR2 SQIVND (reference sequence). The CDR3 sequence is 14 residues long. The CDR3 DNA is TGTGCCAGTAGTATAGACAGGGGAGGTCAGCCCCAGCATTTT. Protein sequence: CASSIDRGGQPQHF. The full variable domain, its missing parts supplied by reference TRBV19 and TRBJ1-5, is DGGITQSPKYLFRKEGQNVTLSCEQNLNHDAMYWYRQDPGQGLRLIYYSQIVNDFQKGDIAEGYSVSREKKESFPLTVTSAQKNPTAFYLCASSIDRGGQPQHFGDGTRLSIL.

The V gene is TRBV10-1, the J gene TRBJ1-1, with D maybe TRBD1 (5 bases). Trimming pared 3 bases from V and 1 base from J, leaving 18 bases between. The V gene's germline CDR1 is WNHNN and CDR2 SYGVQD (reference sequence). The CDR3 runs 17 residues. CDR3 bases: TGCGCCAGCAGTGATCGGGGCAGCGAAAATCCGAACACTGAAGCTTTCTTT. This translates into CASSDRGSENPNTEAFF.

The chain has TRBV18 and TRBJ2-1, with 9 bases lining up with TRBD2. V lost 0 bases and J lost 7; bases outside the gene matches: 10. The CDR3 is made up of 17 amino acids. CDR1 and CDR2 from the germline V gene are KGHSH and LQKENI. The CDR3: CASSPPALAGPGNEQFF. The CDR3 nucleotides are TGTGCCAGCTCACCACCGGCACTAGCGGGCCCGGGGAATGAGCAGTTCTTC.

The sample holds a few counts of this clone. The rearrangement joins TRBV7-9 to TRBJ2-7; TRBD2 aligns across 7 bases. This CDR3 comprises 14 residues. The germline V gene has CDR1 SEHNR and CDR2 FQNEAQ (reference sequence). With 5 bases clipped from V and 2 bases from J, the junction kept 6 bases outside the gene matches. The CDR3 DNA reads TGTGCCAGCAGCCCCAGCGGGACCCCCTACGAGCAGTACTTC. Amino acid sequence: CASSPSGTPYEQYF.

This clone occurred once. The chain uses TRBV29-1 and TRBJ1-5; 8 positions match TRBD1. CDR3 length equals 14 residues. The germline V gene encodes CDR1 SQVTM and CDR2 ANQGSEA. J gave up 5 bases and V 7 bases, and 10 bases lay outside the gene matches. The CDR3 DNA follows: TGCAGCGCCGCCGTTGGGACAGGTCATCAGCCCCAGCATTTT. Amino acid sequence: CSAAVGTGHQPQHF.

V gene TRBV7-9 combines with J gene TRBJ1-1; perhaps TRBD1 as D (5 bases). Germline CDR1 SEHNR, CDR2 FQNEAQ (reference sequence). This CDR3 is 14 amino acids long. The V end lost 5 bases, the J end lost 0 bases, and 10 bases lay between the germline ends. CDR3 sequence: CASSRGVLNTEAFF. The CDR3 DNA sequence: TGTGCCAGCAGCCGGGGGGTCCTGAACACTGAAGCTTTCTTT. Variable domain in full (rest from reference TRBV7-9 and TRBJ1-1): DTGVSQNPRHKITKRGQNVTFRCDPISEHNRLYWYRQTLGQGPEFLTYFQNEAQLEKSRLLSDRFSAERPKGSFSTLEIQRTEQGDSAMYLCASSRGVLNTEAFFGQGTRLTVV.

The chain's CDR3 is CASSSGRAPNNEQFF. CDR3 nucleotides: TGTGCCAGTAGTAGCGGGAGGGCCCCTAACAATGAGCAGTTCTTC. V and J are TRBV19 and TRBJ2-1; the match to TRBD2 covers 9 bases. The CDR3 is 15 residues long. J lost 5 bases, V lost 4 bases, and 6 bases had no gene match. Germline assignment: CDR1 LNHDA and CDR2 SQIVND (reference sequence).

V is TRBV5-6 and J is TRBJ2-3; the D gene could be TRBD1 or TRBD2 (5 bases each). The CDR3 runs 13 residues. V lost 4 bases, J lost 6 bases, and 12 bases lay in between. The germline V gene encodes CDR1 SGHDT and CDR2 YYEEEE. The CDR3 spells CASSGTLGDTQYF. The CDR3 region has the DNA TGTGCCAGCAGCGGGACGCTGGGGGATACGCAGTATTTT.